The 4 T cell receptor beta chains below all came from one sample that was sequenced in a study of blood T cell repertoires in COVID-19. TCRdb's copy holds only in-frame clones and misses some; the assay was immunoSEQ multiplex PCR. The sample holds some 340,000 clones, around 87% seen once. The specimen was PBMCs or T cells enriched from blood (not recorded which). Receptors originate from a woman aged 25-40 years who had recovered from COVID-19.

The chain links TRBV10-1 to TRBJ1-5; no clear D gene. The CDR3 extends over 14 amino acids. Trimming removed 2 bases from V and 5 bases from J, with 10 bases in between. CDR1 is WNHNN and CDR2 is SYGVQD in the germline V gene (reference sequence). CDR3 sequence reads: CASSEMVIDQPQHF. In DNA, the CDR3 is TGCGCCAGCAGTGAGATGGTTATAGATCAGCCCCAGCATTTT.

V usage is TRBV28 and J usage is TRBJ2-7, with TRBD1 identical over 9 bases. The J segment lost 0 bases and the V segment lost 4 bases, leaving 4 bases of the junction unmatched. The CDR3 runs to 15 residues. Germline V gene sequence: CDR1 MDHEN, CDR2 SYDVKM. The CDR3 sequence is CASSSGTGYSYEQYF. CDR3 bases: TGTGCCAGCAGTTCCGGGACAGGGTACTCCTACGAGCAGTACTTC.

The chain joins TRBV7-6 to TRBJ2-2, with D possibly TRBD1 on 5 matching bases. The CDR3 length is 16 residues. Germline lookup yields CDR1 SGHVS and CDR2 FNYEAQ. With 4 bases removed from V and 2 bases from J, the gap between germline ends came to 14 bases. As DNA, the CDR3 is TGTGCCAGCAGCTCCAGGGTGAAGCTAAACACCGGGGAGCTGTTTTTT. This translates into CASSSRVKLNTGELFF.

The chain carries TRBV4-1 and TRBJ2-7; 7 nucleotides match TRBD1. The trim removed 1 base at V and 4 bases at J, leaving 7 bases unmatched. This CDR3 contains 15 residues. Germline V CDR1 and CDR2: MGHRA, YSYEKL. CDR3 bases: TGCGCCAGCAGCCAAGCCAGGGGGTTGGGGTACGAGCAGTACTTC. Protein: CASSQARGLGYEQYF.